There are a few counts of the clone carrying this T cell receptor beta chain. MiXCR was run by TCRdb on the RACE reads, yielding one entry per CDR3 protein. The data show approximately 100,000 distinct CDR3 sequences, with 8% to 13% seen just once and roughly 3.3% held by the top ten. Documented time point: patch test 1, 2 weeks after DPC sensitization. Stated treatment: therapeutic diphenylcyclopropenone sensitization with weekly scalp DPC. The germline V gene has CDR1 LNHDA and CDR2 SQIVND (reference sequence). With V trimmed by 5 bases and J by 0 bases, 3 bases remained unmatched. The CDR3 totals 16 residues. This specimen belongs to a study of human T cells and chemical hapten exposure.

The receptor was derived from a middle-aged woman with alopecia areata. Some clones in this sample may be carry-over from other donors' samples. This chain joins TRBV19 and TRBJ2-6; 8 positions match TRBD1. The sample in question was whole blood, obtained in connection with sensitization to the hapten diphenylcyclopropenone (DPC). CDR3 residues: CASSHTGGSGANVLTF. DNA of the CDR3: TGTGCCAGTAGTCATACAGGGGGCTCTGGGGCCAACGTCCTGACTTTC.